These 7 T cell receptor beta chains were sequenced from one sample in a study of blood T cell repertoires in COVID-19. Assay: immunoSEQ multiplex PCR; the TCRdb copy retains only in-frame clones and omits some. The sample gives 25,000 to 35,000 clones, 83% of which show up once; around 25% is in the top ten. The sequencing input was peripheral blood. All receptors derive from a man between 65 and 85 years old with active COVID-19.

In DNA, the CDR3 is TGTGCCATCAGTTCCGGGACTAGCGTCTCCTACGAGCAGTACTTC. This encodes CAISSGTSVSYEQYF. The V and J genes are TRBV10-3 and TRBJ2-7; 10 positions match TRBD2. CDR1 and CDR2 from the germline V gene are ENHRY and SYGVKD. V was clipped by 5 bases and J by 0 bases; unmatched bases: 4. CDR3 length equals 15 residues.

The V and J genes are TRBV7-2 and TRBJ1-4; D gene unclear. The CDR3 is 13 amino acids. Germline V gene sequence: CDR1 SGHTA, CDR2 FQGNSA. Deletions cut 5 bases from V and 10 bases from J, with 14 bases between. The DNA of the CDR3 is TGTGCCAGCAGCGGGAGTGGCGCCGGAAAACTGTTTTTT. Its protein product is CASSGSGAGKLFF. Full variable domain (remainder filled in from reference TRBV7-2 and TRBJ1-4): GAGVSQSPSNKVTEKGKDVELRCDPISGHTALYWYRQSLGQGLEFLIYFQGNSAPDKSGLPSDRFSAERTGGSVSTLTIQRTQQEDSAVYLCASSGSGAGKLFFGSGTQLSVL.

The V call is TRBV7-9, the J call TRBJ2-2; 11 bases agree with TRBD2. With V trimmed by 2 bases and J by 0 bases, 2 bases remained unmatched. This CDR3 region has 17 residues. CDR1 is SEHNR and CDR2 is FQNEAQ in the germline V gene (reference sequence). This CDR3 reads CASSLTSGGSNTGELFF. The CDR3 DNA is TGTGCCAGCAGCTTAACTAGCGGGGGTTCGAACACCGGGGAGCTGTTTTTT.

The chain combines TRBV10-3 with TRBJ1-2; 7 positions match TRBD1. CDR1 and CDR2 (germline): ENHRY, SYGVKD. Trimming cost V 3 bases and J 4 bases; bases outside gene matches: 8. The CDR3 is 15 amino acids. The CDR3 reads CAISDTGATSYGYTF. For the CDR3, the DNA is TGTGCCATCAGTGATACAGGGGCCACTAGCTATGGCTACACCTTC.

This chain joins TRBV30 and TRBJ1-4; a possible D gene is TRBD1 (5 bases). The ends were cut back, 2 bases at V and 0 bases at J, with 13 bases in the middle. Germline V gene lookup returns CDR1 GTSNPN and CDR2 SVGIG (reference sequence). The CDR3 extends over 16 amino acids. CDR3 nucleotides: TGTGCCTGGAGTAGACGGGGGTTTGCAACTAATGAAAAACTGTTTTTT. Translation gives CAWSRRGFATNEKLFF.

The genes are TRBV6-4 and TRBJ1-5; 7 bases align to TRBD1. CDR3 length equals 16 residues. V dropped 4 bases and J dropped 2; count of bases not matched to a gene: 8. Germline assignment: CDR1 MRHNA and CDR2 SNTAGT. Here the CDR3 reads CASSVGARGCNQPQHF. The CDR3 DNA reads as TGTGCCAGCAGTGTGGGGGCCAGGGGGTGCAATCAGCCCCAGCATTTT.

The sample holds one count of this clone. The chain carries TRBV5-5 and TRBJ2-3; perhaps TRBD2 as D (6 bases). The CDR3 is 14 amino acids. The V end lost 6 bases, the J end lost 6 bases, and 17 bases lay between the germline ends. CDR1 is SGHKS and CDR2 is YYEKEE in the germline V gene (reference sequence). CDR3 in DNA: TGTGCCAGCACCACCGGGCCCGGGAGTGATACGCAGTATTTT. This translates into CASTTGPGSDTQYF.